Listed below are T cell receptor beta chains from one sample, sequenced in a study of early stage breast cancer tumors. Assay used: immunoSEQ multiplex PCR; TCRdb lists only in-frame clones, some missing. The table records some 58,000 clones, 60% to 85% of them present only once. Sequenced: blood. The receptors derive from a person aged 30-39 years with breast cancer. Each CDR3 is given with its conserved first and last residue. Fields, in order: CDR3 protein, CDR3 DNA, V gene, clone size, D gene, J gene. A D gene is named only where the DNA matches it firmly. Rows may omit the clone size; those that give it use once, few, many or a size class.

cdr3_aa: CASSSDSLNTEAFF; cdr3_nt: TGTGCCAGCAGCTCAGACAGCTTGAACACTGAAGCTTTCTTT; v_call: TRBV7-9; clone_size: few; d_call: NA; j_call: TRBJ1-1
cdr3_aa: CAISESSEQYF; cdr3_nt: TGTGCCATCAGTGAGTCAAGCGAGCAGTACTTC; v_call: TRBV10-3; clone_size: NA; d_call: NA; j_call: TRBJ2-7
cdr3_aa: CASSPGRASNTGELFF; cdr3_nt: TGTGCCAGCAGCCCCGGGAGGGCCTCGAACACCGGGGAGCTGTTTTTT; v_call: TRBV7-3; clone_size: NA; d_call: TRBD2; j_call: TRBJ2-2
cdr3_aa: CASSVHLGLAGGHNEQFF; cdr3_nt: TGTGCCAGCAGCGTCCATCTGGGACTAGCGGGAGGACACAATGAGCAGTTCTTC; v_call: TRBV4-2; clone_size: NA; d_call: TRBD2; j_call: TRBJ2-1
cdr3_aa: CASSWTGGFYEQYF; cdr3_nt: TGTGCCAGCAGCTGGACCGGCGGGTTCTACGAGCAGTACTTC; v_call: TRBV7-9; clone_size: NA; d_call: NA; j_call: TRBJ2-7
cdr3_aa: CASSLNPGAGYNEQFF; cdr3_nt: TGTGCCAGCAGCTTAAATCCGGGAGCGGGATACAATGAGCAGTTCTTC; v_call: TRBV13; clone_size: NA; d_call: TRBD2; j_call: TRBJ2-1
cdr3_aa: CASSSSSKRPYEQYF; cdr3_nt: TGTGCCAGCAGCTCCTCCAGCAAGCGGCCCTACGAGCAGTACTTC; v_call: TRBV11-2; clone_size: NA; d_call: NA; j_call: TRBJ2-7
cdr3_aa: CAWTPGTAFNYGYTF; cdr3_nt: TGTGCCTGGACCCCCGGGACGGCCTTTAACTATGGCTACACCTTC; v_call: TRBV30; clone_size: NA; d_call: NA; j_call: TRBJ1-2
cdr3_aa: CASSYSTGVGSYEQYF; cdr3_nt: TGTGCCAGCAGTTACTCGACAGGGGTAGGCTCCTACGAGCAGTACTTC; v_call: TRBV6-5; clone_size: NA; d_call: TRBD1; j_call: TRBJ2-7
cdr3_aa: CASSPRAASNTGELFF; cdr3_nt: TGTGCCAGCTCACCACGGGCGGCTTCGAACACCGGGGAGCTGTTTTTT; v_call: TRBV18; clone_size: NA; d_call: NA; j_call: TRBJ2-2
cdr3_aa: CASSQVHGDYEQYF; cdr3_nt: TGCGCCAGCAGCCAAGTCCATGGAGACTACGAGCAGTACTTC; v_call: TRBV4-3; clone_size: NA; d_call: NA; j_call: TRBJ2-7
cdr3_aa: CASSPRDRIYGYTF; cdr3_nt: TGTGCCAGTAGCCCTCGGGACAGAATCTATGGCTACACCTTC; v_call: TRBV19; clone_size: NA; d_call: TRBD1; j_call: TRBJ1-2
cdr3_aa: CASSSGGAYNEQFF; cdr3_nt: TGTGCCAGCAGCTCCGGGGGGGCTTACAATGAGCAGTTCTTC; v_call: TRBV6-5; clone_size: NA; d_call: TRBD2; j_call: TRBJ2-1
cdr3_aa: CASSLEGASFLNEQFF; cdr3_nt: TGCGCCAGCAGCTTGGAAGGGGCTTCTTTCTTAAATGAGCAGTTCTTC; v_call: TRBV5-1; clone_size: NA; d_call: NA; j_call: TRBJ2-1
cdr3_aa: CASSHAGTGGNYGYTF; cdr3_nt: TGTGCCAGTAGTCATGCCGGGACAGGTGGCAACTATGGCTACACCTTC; v_call: TRBV19; clone_size: medium-sized; d_call: TRBD1; j_call: TRBJ1-2
cdr3_aa: CASSLQGNYGYTF; cdr3_nt: TGTGCCAGCAGTTTACAGGGAAACTATGGCTACACCTTC; v_call: TRBV27; clone_size: NA; d_call: NA; j_call: TRBJ1-2
cdr3_aa: CASSLASPYEQYF; cdr3_nt: TGTGCCAGCAGCTTAGCGAGCCCCTACGAGCAGTACTTC; v_call: TRBV7-8; clone_size: NA; d_call: NA; j_call: TRBJ2-7
cdr3_aa: CASSLSQGGNQPQHF; cdr3_nt: TGTGCCAGCAGTTTATCGCAGGGTGGCAATCAGCCCCAGCATTTT; v_call: TRBV27; clone_size: NA; d_call: NA; j_call: TRBJ1-5
cdr3_aa: CASSDHPGGLKNIQYF; cdr3_nt: TGTGCCAGCAGTGATCATCCGGGGGGACTCAAAAACATTCAGTACTTC; v_call: TRBV6-4; clone_size: NA; d_call: TRBD2; j_call: TRBJ2-4
cdr3_aa: CASSLGHPQPMSSYNEQFF; cdr3_nt: TGTGCCAGCAGTTTAGGGCATCCTCAACCTATGAGCTCCTACAATGAGCAGTTCTTC; v_call: TRBV27; clone_size: NA; d_call: NA; j_call: TRBJ2-1
cdr3_aa: CASSLAWLAGGPGGELFF; cdr3_nt: TGTGCCAGCAGCTTAGCGTGGCTAGCGGGAGGGCCCGGCGGGGAGCTGTTTTTT; v_call: TRBV7-6; clone_size: NA; d_call: TRBD2; j_call: TRBJ2-2
cdr3_aa: CSGLAGGPAGELFF; cdr3_nt: TGCAGCGGACTAGCGGGAGGGCCCGCCGGGGAGCTGTTTTTT; v_call: TRBV29-1; clone_size: few; d_call: TRBD2; j_call: TRBJ2-2
cdr3_aa: CASSYSARGSGNTIYF; cdr3_nt: TGTGCCAGCAGTTACTCGGCCAGGGGATCTGGAAACACCATATATTTT; v_call: TRBV6-5; clone_size: NA; d_call: NA; j_call: TRBJ1-3
cdr3_aa: CASSRGDTEAFF; cdr3_nt: TGTGCCAGCAGTCGGGGGGACACTGAAGCTTTCTTT; v_call: TRBV11-2; clone_size: NA; d_call: NA; j_call: TRBJ1-1
cdr3_aa: CASTDGSRQFF; cdr3_nt: TGTGCCAGCACCGACGGGAGCAGGCAGTTCTTC; v_call: TRBV6-5; clone_size: NA; d_call: NA; j_call: TRBJ2-1
cdr3_aa: CASSFLGGREYGYTF; cdr3_nt: TGTGCCAGCAGTTTCCTGGGGGGTCGCGAATATGGCTACACCTTC; v_call: TRBV28; clone_size: few; d_call: NA; j_call: TRBJ1-2
cdr3_aa: CASTDTYEQYF; cdr3_nt: TGTGCCAGCACCGATACCTACGAGCAGTACTTC; v_call: TRBV7-9; clone_size: NA; d_call: NA; j_call: TRBJ2-7
cdr3_aa: CASSSSVLLYNEQFF; cdr3_nt: TGTGCCAGCTCAAGTTCGGTACTTCTGTACAATGAGCAGTTCTTC; v_call: TRBV5-5; clone_size: few; d_call: NA; j_call: TRBJ2-1
cdr3_aa: CASSPGQSSYEQYF; cdr3_nt: TGTGCCAGCTCACCGGGACAGTCTTCCTACGAGCAGTACTTC; v_call: TRBV18; clone_size: NA; d_call: TRBD1; j_call: TRBJ2-7
cdr3_aa: CAWRTGLASNIQYF; cdr3_nt: TGTGCCTGGAGGACGGGCCTGGCGTCAAACATTCAGTACTTC; v_call: TRBV30; clone_size: NA; d_call: NA; j_call: TRBJ2-4
cdr3_aa: CASSDSDYEQYF; cdr3_nt: TGTGCCAGCTCGGACAGCGACTACGAGCAGTACTTC; v_call: TRBV7-9; clone_size: NA; d_call: NA; j_call: TRBJ2-7
cdr3_aa: CASSLDQANYGYTF; cdr3_nt: TGTGCCAGCAGCTTAGACCAAGCTAACTATGGCTACACCTTC; v_call: TRBV7-9; clone_size: few; d_call: NA; j_call: TRBJ1-2
cdr3_aa: CASSEAGVYTGELFF; cdr3_nt: TGCGCCAGCAGTGAAGCGGGAGTATACACCGGGGAGCTGTTTTTT; v_call: TRBV10-1; clone_size: NA; d_call: TRBD2; j_call: TRBJ2-2
cdr3_aa: CASSFQGANYGYTF; cdr3_nt: TGTGCCAGCAGCTTCCAGGGGGCGAACTATGGCTACACCTTC; v_call: TRBV5-5; clone_size: NA; d_call: TRBD1; j_call: TRBJ1-2
cdr3_aa: CTSSQNRMAGGPGYEQFF; cdr3_nt: TGCACCAGCAGCCAAAATCGAATGGCGGGAGGGCCGGGATATGAGCAGTTCTTC; v_call: TRBV1; clone_size: NA; d_call: NA; j_call: TRBJ2-1
cdr3_aa: CASSKGVLAGEYEQYF; cdr3_nt: TGTGCCAGCAGTAAGGGGGTACTAGCGGGAGAGTACGAGCAGTACTTC; v_call: TRBV13; clone_size: NA; d_call: TRBD2; j_call: TRBJ2-7
cdr3_aa: CASSPYGGSSGNTIYF; cdr3_nt: TGTGCCAGCAGCCCCTATGGGGGGAGCTCTGGAAACACCATATATTTT; v_call: TRBV5-4; clone_size: NA; d_call: NA; j_call: TRBJ1-3
cdr3_aa: CASSIVAAENNEQFF; cdr3_nt: TGTGCCAGTAGTATAGTAGCGGCGGAAAACAATGAGCAGTTCTTC; v_call: TRBV19; clone_size: NA; d_call: NA; j_call: TRBJ2-1
cdr3_aa: CASSAFVTDTQYF; cdr3_nt: TGCGCCAGCAGTGCCTTCGTCACAGATACGCAGTATTTT; v_call: TRBV10-1; clone_size: NA; d_call: NA; j_call: TRBJ2-3
cdr3_aa: CASSLSGTVNTEAFF; cdr3_nt: TGTGCCAGCAGTTTATCGGGGACAGTGAACACTGAAGCTTTCTTT; v_call: TRBV27; clone_size: NA; d_call: TRBD1; j_call: TRBJ1-1
cdr3_aa: CASSQVSPGLAGGLYEQYF; cdr3_nt: TGCGCCAGCAGCCAAGTTTCCCCGGGACTAGCGGGAGGGCTCTACGAGCAGTACTTC; v_call: TRBV4-1; clone_size: NA; d_call: TRBD2; j_call: TRBJ2-7
cdr3_aa: CASRGATSSYNEQFF; cdr3_nt: TGTGCCAGCAGAGGGGCGACTAGCTCCTACAATGAGCAGTTCTTC; v_call: TRBV2; clone_size: few; d_call: NA; j_call: TRBJ2-1
cdr3_aa: CASSLVEGTSGSDNEQFF; cdr3_nt: TGTGCCAGCAGTTTAGTTGAGGGGACTAGCGGATCCGACAATGAGCAGTTCTTC; v_call: TRBV28; clone_size: NA; d_call: TRBD2; j_call: TRBJ2-1
cdr3_aa: CASSQASVDEQFF; cdr3_nt: TGCGCCAGCAGCCAAGCCAGCGTAGATGAGCAGTTCTTC; v_call: TRBV4-1; clone_size: NA; d_call: NA; j_call: TRBJ2-1
cdr3_aa: CASSPPADSGNTIYF; cdr3_nt: TGTGCCAGCTCCCCTCCAGCTGACTCTGGAAACACCATATATTTT; v_call: TRBV18; clone_size: NA; d_call: NA; j_call: TRBJ1-3
cdr3_aa: CASRDRRNTEAFF; cdr3_nt: TGTGCCAGCCGGGACAGGAGGAACACTGAAGCTTTCTTT; v_call: TRBV19; clone_size: NA; d_call: TRBD1; j_call: TRBJ1-1
cdr3_aa: CASSHRDSGSYNEQFF; cdr3_nt: TGCGCCAGCAGCCACCGGGATTCGGGTTCCTACAATGAGCAGTTCTTC; v_call: TRBV4-1; clone_size: NA; d_call: NA; j_call: TRBJ2-1
cdr3_aa: CASSRVQQRNEQFF; cdr3_nt: TGTGCCAGTAGTAGGGTGCAGCAACGCAATGAGCAGTTCTTC; v_call: TRBV19; clone_size: NA; d_call: NA; j_call: TRBJ2-1
cdr3_aa: CASSQQGGQMNTEAFF; cdr3_nt: TGTGCCAGTAGCCAACAGGGGGGACAGATGAACACTGAAGCTTTCTTT; v_call: TRBV19; clone_size: medium-sized; d_call: TRBD1; j_call: TRBJ1-1
cdr3_aa: CASSLVTSGRGTGEQFF; cdr3_nt: TGTGCCAGCAGCTTAGTAACTAGCGGGAGAGGGACTGGTGAGCAGTTCTTC; v_call: TRBV7-8; clone_size: NA; d_call: TRBD2; j_call: TRBJ2-1
cdr3_aa: CASSTWTTDTQYF; cdr3_nt: TGTGCCAGCAGCACCTGGACCACAGATACGCAGTATTTT; v_call: TRBV11-2; clone_size: once; d_call: NA; j_call: TRBJ2-3